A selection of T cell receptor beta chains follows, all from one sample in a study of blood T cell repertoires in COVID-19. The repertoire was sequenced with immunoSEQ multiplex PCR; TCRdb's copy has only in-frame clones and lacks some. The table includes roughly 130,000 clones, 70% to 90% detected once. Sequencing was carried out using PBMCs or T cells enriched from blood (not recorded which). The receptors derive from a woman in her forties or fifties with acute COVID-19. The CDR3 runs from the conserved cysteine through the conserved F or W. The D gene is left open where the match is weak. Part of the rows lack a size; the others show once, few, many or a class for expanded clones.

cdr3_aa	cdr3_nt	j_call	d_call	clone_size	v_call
CAWGGSYEQYF	TGTGCCTGGGGGGGGTCCTACGAGCAGTACTTC	TRBJ2-7	.	few	TRBV30
CASSSGQNQETQYF	TGTGCCAGCAGTTCGGGACAGAACCAAGAGACCCAGTACTTC	TRBJ2-5	TRBD1	.	TRBV27
CASSWGQENYGYTF	TGTGCCAGCAGCTGGGGACAGGAAAACTATGGCTACACCTTC	TRBJ1-2	TRBD1	.	TRBV5-6
CASSLEWGGSSYNSPLHF	TGTGCCAGCAGCTTAGAGTGGGGGGGGAGCTCCTATAATTCACCCCTCCACTTT	TRBJ1-6	.	few	TRBV7-9
CASSLGQSGYTF	TGTGCCAGCAGCTTAGGGCAAAGTGGCTACACCTTC	TRBJ1-2	.	.	TRBV7-9
CASSQERGDSPLHF	TGCGCCAGCAGCCAAGAGCGGGGGGATTCACCCCTCCACTTT	TRBJ1-6	.	.	TRBV4-3
CASSGDWGANEQFF	TGTGCCAGCTCTGGGGACTGGGGTGCCAATGAGCAGTTCTTC	TRBJ2-1	.	.	TRBV7-2
CASSHRSQASYEQYF	TGTGCCAGTAGCCACCGCTCGCAGGCTTCCTACGAGCAGTACTTC	TRBJ2-7	.	.	TRBV19
CASSLALPGTNYIF	TGTGCCAGCAGCTTGGCCTTACCCGGGACTAACTATATTTTC	TRBJ1-2	.	.	TRBV5-4
CASSLGVPGEIWLQGYTF	TGTGCCAGCAGCTTAGGAGTACCGGGAGAGATTTGGTTGCAGGGCTACACCTTC	TRBJ1-2	.	.	TRBV7-9
CASSLVGLTGELFF	TGTGCCAGCAGCTTGGTTGGCCTCACCGGGGAGCTGTTTTTT	TRBJ2-2	.	.	TRBV7-3
CASSQDPELAGGEETQYF	TGTGCCAGCAGCCAAGATCCAGAACTAGCGGGAGGGGAAGAGACCCAGTACTTC	TRBJ2-5	TRBD2	.	TRBV3-1/TRBV3-2
CASSLGTGGSDTQYF	TGTGCCAGCAGCTTAGGGACAGGGGGCTCAGATACGCAGTATTTT	TRBJ2-3	TRBD1	.	TRBV5-8
CSVAGQGASYEQYF	TGCAGCGTTGCCGGACAGGGCGCGTCCTACGAGCAGTACTTC	TRBJ2-7	TRBD1	.	TRBV29-1
CASTVAGAETQYF	TGCGCCAGCACCGTAGCGGGAGCAGAGACCCAGTACTTC	TRBJ2-5	TRBD2	.	TRBV5-1
CASSGPAGNTEAFF	TGTGCCAGCAGCGGTCCGGCGGGGAACACTGAAGCTTTCTTT	TRBJ1-1	.	few	TRBV9
CAWTPSSNQPQHF	TGTGCCTGGACCCCCTCCAGCAATCAGCCCCAGCATTTT	TRBJ1-5	.	.	TRBV30
CASRDRGGYNEQFF	TGTGCCAGCAGGGACAGGGGGGGCTACAATGAGCAGTTCTTC	TRBJ2-1	TRBD1	.	TRBV5-6
CATSSAEGYTDTQYF	TGTGCCACCAGTTCCGCGGAGGGATACACAGATACGCAGTATTTT	TRBJ2-3	.	.	TRBV24-1
CASSFVAGNGYTF	TGTGCCAGCAGTTTCGTGGCAGGGAATGGCTACACCTTC	TRBJ1-2	.	.	TRBV28
CASSERAGTVGEQYF	TGTGCCAGCAGTGAACGGGCGGGGACGGTGGGGGAGCAGTACTTC	TRBJ2-7	.	once	TRBV6-1
CASKAPYEQYF	TGTGCCAGCAAAGCCCCGTACGAGCAGTACTTC	TRBJ2-7	.	.	TRBV6-4
CASSEARGGGYTF	TGTGCCAGCAGTGAAGCCAGGGGTGGTGGCTACACCTTC	TRBJ1-2	.	.	TRBV6-1
CASSQLRDTIYF	TGTGCCAGCAGCCAACTCCGTGACACCATATATTTT	TRBJ1-3	.	.	TRBV3-1/TRBV3-2
CASSLMNRGQVEAFF	TGTGCCAGCAGCCTGATGAACAGGGGGCAAGTTGAAGCTTTCTTT	TRBJ1-1	TRBD1	.	TRBV7-2
CASSLRGGGTGELFF	TGTGCCAGCAGCTTACGAGGGGGCGGGACCGGGGAGCTGTTTTTT	TRBJ2-2	TRBD1	.	TRBV11-2
CASSLSGAAGSDTQYF	TGTGCCAGCAGCTTGTCCGGAGCAGCGGGATCAGATACGCAGTATTTT	TRBJ2-3	TRBD2	.	TRBV7-2
CASSGAGLHYGYTF	TGTGCCAGCAGCGGCGCGGGGCTCCACTATGGCTACACCTTC	TRBJ1-2	.	.	TRBV28
CASSHGTGVYNEQFF	TGTGCCAGCAGCCATGGGACAGGGGTCTACAATGAGCAGTTCTTC	TRBJ2-1	TRBD1	.	TRBV7-7
CASSSVGTGLKTEAFF	TGTGCCAGCAGCTCGGTGGGGACAGGGCTAAAGACTGAAGCTTTCTTT	TRBJ1-1	TRBD1	once	TRBV5-6
CASSARDSSRDTQYF	TGTGCCAGCAGCGCCCGGGACTCCTCCAGAGATACGCAGTATTTT	TRBJ2-3	.	once	TRBV4-2
CASSFTGVDGYTF	TGTGCCAGCAGTTTCACAGGGGTTGATGGCTACACCTTC	TRBJ1-2	TRBD1	.	TRBV12-3/TRBV12-4
CSVEGGQLEGTGELFF	TGCAGCGTTGAAGGCGGACAGTTAGAAGGCACCGGGGAGCTGTTTTTT	TRBJ2-2	.	.	TRBV29-1
CASSLVQAWNSPLHF	TGTGCCAGCAGCTTAGTACAGGCTTGGAATTCACCCCTCCACTTT	TRBJ1-6	.	.	TRBV7-2
CASSLAPLGRGSEQYF	TGTGCCAGCAGCTTAGCCCCGTTAGGCAGGGGTTCCGAGCAGTACTTC	TRBJ2-7	.	.	TRBV7-8
CASYRGIYGYTF	TGTGCCAGCTATAGGGGGATATATGGCTACACCTTC	TRBJ1-2	.	.	TRBV6-5
CASSIIWTSGSYEQFF	TGTGCCAGTAGTATAATTTGGACTAGCGGGAGCTATGAGCAGTTCTTC	TRBJ2-1	TRBD2	.	TRBV19
CASSIGTTGDTQYF	TGTGCCAGTAGTATCGGGACAACCGGGGATACGCAGTATTTT	TRBJ2-3	.	.	TRBV19
CATPGYRDSTPNFDTQYF	TGTGCCACCCCCGGTTATAGGGACAGCACTCCTAATTTTGATACGCAGTATTTT	TRBJ2-3	.	.	TRBV21-1
CASSEIRTGLQGLFF	TGTGCCAGCAGTGAAATTAGGACAGGTTTACAGGGGCTGTTTTTT	TRBJ2-2	TRBD1	.	TRBV2
CASTGTGVLGTEAFF	TGTGCCAGTACGGGGACAGGGGTTTTGGGCACTGAAGCTTTCTTT	TRBJ1-1	TRBD1	.	TRBV19
CASSLGEGRNTEAFF	TGTGCCAGCAGCTTAGGGGAGGGGAGGAACACTGAAGCTTTCTTT	TRBJ1-1	.	once	TRBV7-9
CASSPGGPAEQYF	TGTGCCAGCAGCCCCGGGGGTCCCGCTGAGCAGTACTTC	TRBJ2-7	.	.	TRBV7-8
CASSESLFRGAKNIQYF	TGTGCCAGCAGTGAATCTCTGTTCCGGGGTGCCAAAAACATTCAGTACTTC	TRBJ2-4	.	.	TRBV2
CASSPDRGRYGYTF	TGCGCCAGCTCGCCCGACAGGGGGAGATATGGCTACACCTTC	TRBJ1-2	TRBD1	.	TRBV5-1
CASSHGQEAEKLFF	TGTGCCAGCAGCCACGGTCAGGAGGCTGAAAAACTGTTTTTT	TRBJ1-4	.	.	TRBV11-2
CASSQDRTATGELFF	TGTGCCAGCAGCCAAGATAGAACAGCCACCGGGGAGCTGTTTTTT	TRBJ2-2	.	.	TRBV4-2
CASSVQGAGEQYF	TGTGCCAGCAGTGTACAGGGGGCTGGGGAGCAGTACTTC	TRBJ2-7	TRBD1	.	TRBV2
CASSPRDGRAYGEQFF	TGTGCCAGCAGTCCTAGGGACGGGAGGGCCTATGGTGAGCAGTTCTTC	TRBJ2-1	TRBD2	.	TRBV27
CASTSHIAGVDYEQYF	TGTGCCAGCACCAGCCATATAGCGGGAGTCGACTACGAGCAGTACTTC	TRBJ2-7	TRBD2	once	TRBV9
CASSLAGGTGNTIYF	TGTGCCAGCAGCTTAGCGGGAGGGACTGGAAACACCATATATTTT	TRBJ1-3	.	.	TRBV7-2
CASSRGRGSSSGNTIYF	TGTGCCAGCAGCCGGGGGAGGGGGTCCTCCTCTGGAAACACCATATATTTT	TRBJ1-3	.	.	TRBV11-2
CATSDLGTGSYNEQFF	TGTGCCACCAGCGATCTTGGTACAGGCTCCTACAATGAGCAGTTCTTC	TRBJ2-1	.	.	TRBV19
CASSLGGQGGDTQYF	TGTGCCAGCAGCTTGGGCGGACAGGGCGGAGATACGCAGTATTTT	TRBJ2-3	TRBD1	once	TRBV5-4
CTSSQAPGEASAPHEQYF	TGCACCAGCAGCCAAGCTCCCGGAGAGGCTAGCGCCCCCCACGAGCAGTACTTC	TRBJ2-7	.	few	TRBV1
CASRPGQILGYTF	TGTGCCAGCAGGCCGGGACAAATCCTGGGCTACACCTTC	TRBJ1-2	.	.	TRBV7-2
CASSYGGGDEETQYF	TGTGCCAGCAGTTACGGCGGAGGGGATGAGGAGACCCAGTACTTC	TRBJ2-5	.	.	TRBV6-5
CASSPPGRPYEQYF	TGTGCCAGCTCACCACCGGGCCGGCCCTACGAGCAGTACTTC	TRBJ2-7	.	.	TRBV18
CASSNNPSGSYNEQFF	TGTGCCAGCAGTAATAATCCTAGCGGCTCCTACAATGAGCAGTTCTTC	TRBJ2-1	TRBD2	.	TRBV9